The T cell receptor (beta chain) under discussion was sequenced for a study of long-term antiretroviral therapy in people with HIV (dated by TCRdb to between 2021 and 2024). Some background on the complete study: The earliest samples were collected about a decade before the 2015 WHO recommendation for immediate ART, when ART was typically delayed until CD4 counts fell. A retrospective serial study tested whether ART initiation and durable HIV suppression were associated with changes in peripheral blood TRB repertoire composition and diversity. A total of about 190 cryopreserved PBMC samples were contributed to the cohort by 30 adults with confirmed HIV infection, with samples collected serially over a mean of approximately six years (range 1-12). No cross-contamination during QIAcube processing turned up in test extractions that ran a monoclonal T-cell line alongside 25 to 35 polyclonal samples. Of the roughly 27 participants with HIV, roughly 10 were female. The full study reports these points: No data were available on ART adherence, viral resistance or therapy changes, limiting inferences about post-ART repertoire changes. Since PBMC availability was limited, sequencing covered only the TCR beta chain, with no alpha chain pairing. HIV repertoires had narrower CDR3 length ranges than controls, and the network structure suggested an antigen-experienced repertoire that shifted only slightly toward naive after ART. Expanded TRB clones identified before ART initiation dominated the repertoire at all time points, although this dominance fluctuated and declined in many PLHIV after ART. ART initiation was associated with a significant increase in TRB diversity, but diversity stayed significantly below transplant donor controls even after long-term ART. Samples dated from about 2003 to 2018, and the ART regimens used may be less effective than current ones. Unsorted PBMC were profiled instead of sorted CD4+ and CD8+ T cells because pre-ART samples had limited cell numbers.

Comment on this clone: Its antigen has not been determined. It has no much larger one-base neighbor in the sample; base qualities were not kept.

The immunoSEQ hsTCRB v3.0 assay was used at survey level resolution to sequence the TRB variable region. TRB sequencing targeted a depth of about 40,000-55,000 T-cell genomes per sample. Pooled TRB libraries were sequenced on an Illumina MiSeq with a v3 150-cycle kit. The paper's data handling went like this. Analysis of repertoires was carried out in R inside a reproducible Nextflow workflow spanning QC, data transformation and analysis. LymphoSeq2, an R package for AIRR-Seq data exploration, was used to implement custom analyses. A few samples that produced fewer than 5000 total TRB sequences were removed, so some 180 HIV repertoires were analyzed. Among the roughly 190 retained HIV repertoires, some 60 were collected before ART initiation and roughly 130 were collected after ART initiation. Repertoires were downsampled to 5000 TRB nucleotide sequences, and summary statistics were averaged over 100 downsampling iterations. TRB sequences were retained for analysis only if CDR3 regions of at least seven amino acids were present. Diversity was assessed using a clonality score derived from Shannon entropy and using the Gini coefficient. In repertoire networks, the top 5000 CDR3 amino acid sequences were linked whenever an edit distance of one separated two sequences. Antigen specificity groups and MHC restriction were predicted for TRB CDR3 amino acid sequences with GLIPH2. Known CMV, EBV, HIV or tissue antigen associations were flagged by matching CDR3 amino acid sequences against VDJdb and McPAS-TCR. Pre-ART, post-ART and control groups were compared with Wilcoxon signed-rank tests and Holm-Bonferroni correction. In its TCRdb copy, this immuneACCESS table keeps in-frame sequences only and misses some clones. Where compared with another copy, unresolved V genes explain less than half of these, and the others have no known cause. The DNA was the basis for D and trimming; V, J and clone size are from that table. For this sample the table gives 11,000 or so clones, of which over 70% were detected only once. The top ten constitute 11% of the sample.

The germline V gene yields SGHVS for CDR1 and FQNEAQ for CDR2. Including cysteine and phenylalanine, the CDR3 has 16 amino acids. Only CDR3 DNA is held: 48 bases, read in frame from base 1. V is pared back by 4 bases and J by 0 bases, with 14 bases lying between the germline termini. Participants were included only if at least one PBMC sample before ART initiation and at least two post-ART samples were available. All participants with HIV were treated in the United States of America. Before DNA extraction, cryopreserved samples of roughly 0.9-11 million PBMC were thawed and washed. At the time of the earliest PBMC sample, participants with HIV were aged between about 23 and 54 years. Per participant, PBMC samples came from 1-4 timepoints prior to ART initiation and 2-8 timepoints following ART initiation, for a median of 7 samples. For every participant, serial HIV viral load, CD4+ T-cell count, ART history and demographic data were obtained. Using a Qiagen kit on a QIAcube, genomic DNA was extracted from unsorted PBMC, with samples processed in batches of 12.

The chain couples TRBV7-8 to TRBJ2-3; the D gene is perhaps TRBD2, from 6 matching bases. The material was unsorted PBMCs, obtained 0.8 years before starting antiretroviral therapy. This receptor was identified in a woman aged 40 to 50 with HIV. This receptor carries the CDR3 CASSSFAGWSTDTQYF. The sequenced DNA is TGTGCCAGCAGCTCCTTCGCGGGATGGAGCACAGATACGCAGTATTTT. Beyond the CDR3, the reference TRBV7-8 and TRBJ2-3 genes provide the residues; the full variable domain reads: GAGVSQSPRYKVAKRGQDVALRCDPISGHVSLFWYQQALGQGPEFLTYFQNEAQLDKSGLPSDRFFAERPEGSVSTLKIQRTQQEDSAVYLCASSSFAGWSTDTQYFGPGTRLTVL.